This T cell receptor (beta chain) is drawn from a study of human T cells and chemical hapten exposure. Overall study context: Patients were given diphenylcyclopropenone on the scalp weekly across the roughly 24-week study.

The sample's time point: patch test 1, 2 weeks after DPC sensitization. The treatment was: therapeutic diphenylcyclopropenone sensitization with weekly scalp DPC. TCRdb processed the RACE reads anew with MiXCR; each CDR3 protein has one entry. In the table there are 370,000 or so distinct CDR3 sequences, nearly 5% of which are singletons. Only a few counts were recorded for this clonotype. The CDR3 has 14 amino acids. Trimming took off 1 base at V and 1 base at J, with 7 bases between the two ends. Germline loops: CDR1 SGHVS, CDR2 FQNEAQ. Sequencing used whole blood, obtained in connection with sensitization to the hapten diphenylcyclopropenone (DPC). The receptor was derived from a woman aged 50 to 60 with alopecia areata. Some clones in this sample may be carry-over from other donors' samples. This chain links TRBV7-8 with TRBJ1-1, with TRBD1 as a possible D gene (6 bases). The CDR3 DNA reads as TGTGCCAGCAGCTTAGAGACAGGGAACACTGAAGCTTTCTTT. Encoded protein: CASSLETGNTEAFF.